The rows below give T cell receptor beta chains drawn from one sample of a study of blood T cell repertoires in COVID-19. Libraries were prepared by immunoSEQ multiplex PCR; TCRdb keeps only in-frame clonotypes and omits some of them. The table shows 180,000 or so clones, with roughly 81% occurring only once. The sequencing sample was made of peripheral blood. Receptors were obtained from a woman older than 75 with acute or convalescent COVID-19. The CDR3 runs from the conserved cysteine through the conserved F or W. The order of the fields is clone size, J gene, V gene, D gene, CDR3 DNA, CDR3 protein. D genes are given only for firm matches. Clone size is given for some rows only: seen once, a few or many times, or a class if the clone is expanded.

.	TRBJ1-5	TRBV28	.	TGTGCCAGCAGTTGGGGGGTTCAGCCCCAGCATTTT	CASSWGVQPQHF
.	TRBJ2-5	TRBV5-5	.	TGTGCCAGCAGCTTGGGACAGGATGGGACCCAGTACTTC	CASSLGQDGTQYF
.	TRBJ1-1	TRBV7-2	.	TGTGCCAGCAGCTTGGGGGCTATCACTGAAGCTTTCTTT	CASSLGAITEAFF
.	TRBJ2-7	TRBV20-1	TRBD2	TGCAGTGCTAGTGGTAGCGGGAGGGATAGCTCCTACGAGCAGTACTTC	CSASGSGRDSSYEQYF
once	TRBJ2-1	TRBV2	TRBD2	TGTGCCAGCCGTAGACTAGCGTCCTCCTACAATGAGCAGTTCTTC	CASRRLASSYNEQFF
.	TRBJ1-2	TRBV30	TRBD1	TGTGCCTGGGGGACAGATACTAACTATGGCTACACCTTC	CAWGTDTNYGYTF
.	TRBJ1-2	TRBV2	.	TGTGCCAGCAGTGAGGCTTCCGACTACACCTTC	CASSEASDYTF
few	TRBJ1-1	TRBV28	.	TGTGCCAGCGCGGCGCTGAACACTGAAGCTTTCTTT	CASAALNTEAFF
.	TRBJ1-2	TRBV30	.	TGTGCCTGGAGTGTACAGGCCTCTAACTATGGCTACACCTTC	CAWSVQASNYGYTF
few	TRBJ2-2	TRBV2	TRBD2	TGTGCCAGCAGTGGACTAGCGAAGAACACCGGGGAGCTGTTTTTT	CASSGLAKNTGELFF
.	TRBJ2-3	TRBV20-1	.	TGCAGTGCTAGCGGGGCAGATACGCAGTATTTT	CSASGADTQYF
.	TRBJ1-1	TRBV28	TRBD1	TGTGCCAGCAGCCCCGGACAGGGGGCATCTGAAGCTTTCTTT	CASSPGQGASEAFF
.	TRBJ2-1	TRBV29-1	TRBD2	TGCAGCGCGGGGACTAGTCTAGACGAGCAGTTCTTC	CSAGTSLDEQFF
.	TRBJ2-1	TRBV7-2	.	TGTGCCAGCAGCTTGCTCTTCGGGATGCGATACAATGAGCAGTTCTTC	CASSLLFGMRYNEQFF
.	TRBJ2-3	TRBV18	TRBD1	TGTGCCAGCTCACTGGGACAGGGAAAGGGGACAGATACGCAGTATTTT	CASSLGQGKGTDTQYF
.	TRBJ2-7	TRBV18	TRBD1	TGTGCCAGCTCACCTACCCAGGGGGCCGTGGACGAGCAGTACTTC	CASSPTQGAVDEQYF
.	TRBJ2-7	TRBV13	.	TGTGCCAGCAGCTTGTACGGGAACAGTGCTAGGGAGCAGTACTTC	CASSLYGNSAREQYF
.	TRBJ1-2	TRBV7-9	.	TGTGCCAGCAGATTGGACAGCTTAGCTAACTATGGCTACACCTTC	CASRLDSLANYGYTF
.	TRBJ2-5	TRBV4-3	.	TGCGCCAGCAGCCAAGGGGGAGCCCGCGGGGAGACCCAGTACTTC	CASSQGGARGETQYF
once	TRBJ1-1	TRBV6-5	TRBD1	TGTGCCAGCAGTTACGGGACAGGGGGAGCGTCCCCTGAAGCTTTCTTT	CASSYGTGGASPEAFF
.	TRBJ1-1	TRBV4-3	TRBD1	TGCGCCAGCAGCCAAAGGACAGGGGTTCAAGTGAACACTGAAGCTTTCTTT	CASSQRTGVQVNTEAFF
.	TRBJ1-1	TRBV28	.	TGTGCCAGCAGTTTTAGCGGGGGGGACGAAGCTTTCTTT	CASSFSGGDEAFF
.	TRBJ2-7	TRBV28	.	TGTGCCAGCAGTTTTAAGCACGGGGATCCCTCCTACGAGCAGTACTTC	CASSFKHGDPSYEQYF
once	TRBJ2-5	TRBV12-3/TRBV12-4	TRBD1	TGTGCCAGCAGACTGACAGGGCAAGAGACCCAGTACTTC	CASRLTGQETQYF
few	TRBJ1-4	TRBV10-2	.	TGCGCCAGCGCATGGGGGCTGGAAAAACTGTTTTTT	CASAWGLEKLFF
once	TRBJ2-7	TRBV28	TRBD1	TGTGCCAGCAGCCGAACCGGGACAGGGTATGACGAGCAGTACTTC	CASSRTGTGYDEQYF
.	TRBJ1-1	TRBV9	TRBD1	TGTGCCAGCAGCAGACAGGGTGTAGCGACTGAAGCTTTCTTT	CASSRQGVATEAFF
.	TRBJ1-3	TRBV20-1	.	TGCAGTGCCCGTGGCGGAAACACCATATATTTT	CSARGGNTIYF
.	TRBJ2-7	TRBV7-2	TRBD2	TGTGCCAGCAGCTGGCCGGGACTAGGCTACGAGCAGTACTTC	CASSWPGLGYEQYF
.	TRBJ2-7	TRBV6-6	.	TGTGCCAGCAAACCCACGGGGGGCTTGCCCGAGCAGTACTTC	CASKPTGGLPEQYF
.	TRBJ2-5	TRBV19	.	TGTGCCAGTACTGGAGACAGCCAAGAGACCCAGTACTTC	CASTGDSQETQYF
.	TRBJ2-5	TRBV5-1	TRBD1	TGCGCCAGCCTCTTGACAGGGGACGAGACCCAGTACTTC	CASLLTGDETQYF
medium-sized	TRBJ1-2	TRBV6-5	.	TGTGCCAGCACTAACGGGGGGTATGGCTACACCTTC	CASTNGGYGYTF
.	TRBJ1-1	TRBV5-1	.	TGCGCCAGCAGCTTTACAGGGACATTTCCGAACACTGAAGCTTTCTTT	CASSFTGTFPNTEAFF
.	TRBJ2-3	TRBV24-1	TRBD2	TGTGCCACTCTGCGGGAGGGCACAGATACGCAGTATTTT	CATLREGTDTQYF
.	TRBJ2-2	TRBV19	.	TGTGCCAGTAGGCAACCCGGACAAGGAACCGGGGAGCTGTTTTTT	CASRQPGQGTGELFF
.	TRBJ2-1	TRBV7-9	.	TGTGCCAGCAGCTTAACGGGAGACTCCTACAATGAGCAGTTCTTC	CASSLTGDSYNEQFF
.	TRBJ2-7	TRBV4-2	.	TGTGCCAGCAGCCAAGAATGGTACCGGGTCCCCTACGAGCAGTACTTC	CASSQEWYRVPYEQYF
.	TRBJ1-1	TRBV5-5	TRBD1	TGTGCCAGCAGCTTAGTCGTTTCGGGGACAGCAGCTTTCTTT	CASSLVVSGTAAFF
once	TRBJ2-1	TRBV30	TRBD2	TGTGCCTGGAGGGGACTAGCCGACTACAATGAGCAGTTCTTC	CAWRGLADYNEQFF